The following is a T cell receptor beta chain sequence with its context. Its antigen is currently unknown. This sample stems from a study of cytomegalovirus exposure and HLA in healthy donors. Produced via immunoSEQ multiplex PCR; TCRdb's table is partial and in-frame only. The sample has roughly 150,000 clones; approximately 88% are singletons. Study findings and constraints: Using the classifier, cytomegalovirus status was reportedly diagnosed with high specificity and sensitivity. Usually a TCR sequence was rare, but some public TCRs were found in many donors. In a later analysis, first-cohort TCR clusters were found to tend to co-occur in the approximately 120 validation repertoires.

Between the trimmed V and J ends, which lost 10 bases and 9 bases, there was a span of 19 bases. The CDR3 consists of 13 residues. Germline V gene sequence: CDR1 SGHTA, CDR2 FQGNSA. Sequenced sample: PBMCs. The chain uses TRBV7-2 and TRBJ2-1; no firm D call. This TCR derives from a woman aged 18-35 years in good health and CMV-seropositive. CDR3 region: CATQTPFVGEQFF. For the CDR3, the DNA is TGTGCCACCCAAACTCCTTTCGTCGGTGAGCAGTTCTTC.